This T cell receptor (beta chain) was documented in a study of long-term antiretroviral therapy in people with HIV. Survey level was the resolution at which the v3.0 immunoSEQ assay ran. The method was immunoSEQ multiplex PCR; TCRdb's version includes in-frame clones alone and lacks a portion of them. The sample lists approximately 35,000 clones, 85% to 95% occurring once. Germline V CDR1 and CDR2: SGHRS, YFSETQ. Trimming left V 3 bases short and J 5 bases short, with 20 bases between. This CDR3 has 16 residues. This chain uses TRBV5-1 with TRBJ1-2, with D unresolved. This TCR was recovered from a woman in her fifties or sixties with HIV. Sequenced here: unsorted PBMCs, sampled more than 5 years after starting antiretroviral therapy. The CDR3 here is CASSSGPVGLGYGYTF. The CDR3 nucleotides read TGCGCCAGCAGCTCCGGACCCGTCGGGCTCGGGTATGGCTACACCTTC.